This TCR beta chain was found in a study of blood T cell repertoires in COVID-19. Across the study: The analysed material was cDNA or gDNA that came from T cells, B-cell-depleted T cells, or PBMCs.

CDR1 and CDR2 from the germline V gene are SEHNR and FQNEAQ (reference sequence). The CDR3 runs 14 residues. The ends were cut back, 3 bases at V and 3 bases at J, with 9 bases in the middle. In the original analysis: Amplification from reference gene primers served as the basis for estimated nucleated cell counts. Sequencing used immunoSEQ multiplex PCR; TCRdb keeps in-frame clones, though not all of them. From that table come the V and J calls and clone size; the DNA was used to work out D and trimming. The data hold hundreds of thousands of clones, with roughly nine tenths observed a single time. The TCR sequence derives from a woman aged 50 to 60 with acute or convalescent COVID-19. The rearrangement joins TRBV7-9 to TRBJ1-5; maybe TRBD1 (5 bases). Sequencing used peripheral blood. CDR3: CASSFGQINQPQHF. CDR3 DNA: TGTGCCAGCAGCTTTGGACAAATCAATCAGCCCCAGCATTTT.